The rows below give T cell receptor beta chains drawn from one sample of a study of blood T cell repertoires in COVID-19. Sequenced by immunoSEQ multiplex PCR; TCRdb stores in-frame clones only, minus some. In the table there are roughly 260,000 clones, around 89% of which are singletons. Sample: peripheral blood. These receptors were obtained from a man aged 55 to 70 who had recovered from COVID-19. Both conserved end residues are part of each CDR3. The D gene is left open where the match is weak. Expanded clones get a size class; other rows say once, few or many, or leave the size out.

J gene,D gene,V gene,clone size,CDR3 protein,CDR3 DNA
TRBJ1-1,-,TRBV29-1,-,CSVDQSGVYTEAFF,TGCAGCGTTGATCAATCAGGGGTTTACACTGAAGCTTTCTTT
TRBJ1-2,-,TRBV9,-,CASSASITSNYGYTF,TGTGCCAGCAGCGCCTCCATTACATCTAACTATGGCTACACCTTC
TRBJ1-6,-,TRBV6-5,-,CASIGHSDNSPLHF,TGTGCCAGCATTGGGCACAGTGATAATTCACCCCTCCACTTT
TRBJ2-1,-,TRBV27,-,CASSLLAGFRSSYNEQFF,TGTGCCAGCAGTTTATTGGCTGGTTTTCGAAGCTCCTACAATGAGCAGTTCTTC
TRBJ2-1,-,TRBV19,-,CASSPRGFSLYNEQFF,TGTGCCAGTAGTCCCAGGGGTTTTAGCCTATACAATGAGCAGTTCTTC
TRBJ1-5,TRBD1,TRBV6-1,-,CASSEDRGSNQPQHF,TGTGCCAGCAGTGAGGACAGGGGGAGCAATCAGCCCCAGCATTTT
TRBJ1-1,TRBD1,TRBV5-5,-,CASSSQGARNTEAFF,TGTGCCAGCAGCTCCCAGGGGGCGCGGAACACTGAAGCTTTCTTT
TRBJ1-5,-,TRBV21-1,-,CASSKVLGVTRTGGERGNQPQHF,TGTGCCAGCAGCAAAGTACTTGGGGTGACGAGGACTGGGGGCGAGAGGGGGAATCAGCCCCAGCATTTT
TRBJ1-2,TRBD1,TRBV7-2,-,CASSFHRGAGYTF,TGTGCCAGCAGCTTCCACAGGGGGGCGGGCTACACCTTC
TRBJ2-7,-,TRBV7-2,-,CASSLGGLRSYEQYF,TGTGCCAGCAGCTTAGGGGGCCTACGCTCCTACGAGCAGTACTTC
TRBJ1-1,TRBD1,TRBV19,-,CASSIVGQGRRAFF,TGTGCCAGTAGTATAGTTGGACAGGGAAGAAGAGCTTTCTTT
TRBJ2-1,TRBD1,TRBV4-1,few,CASSQGRQGVGLSEQFF,TGCGCCAGCAGCCAAGGCAGACAGGGGGTGGGTCTCAGTGAGCAGTTCTTC
TRBJ2-4,TRBD1,TRBV6-2/TRBV6-3,-,CASSYFAGQGTVVHIQYF,TGTGCCAGCAGTTACTTTGCCGGACAGGGGACGGTTGTGCACATTCAGTACTTC
TRBJ2-6,-,TRBV19,-,CASNHLDSSGANVLTF,TGTGCCAGTAATCACCTAGACAGCTCTGGGGCCAACGTCCTGACTTTC
TRBJ2-7,TRBD2,TRBV10-1,-,CASSERAGGSYEQYF,TGCGCCAGCAGTGAGAGGGCGGGGGGCTCCTACGAGCAGTACTTC
TRBJ1-1,-,TRBV12-5,-,CASGLRGGTEAFF,TGTGCTAGTGGTTTGCGGGGTGGGACTGAAGCTTTCTTT
TRBJ2-2,TRBD2,TRBV7-2,-,CASSWGLAGGTGELFF,TGTGCCAGCAGCTGGGGACTAGCGGGGGGGACCGGGGAGCTGTTTTTT
TRBJ2-5,TRBD1,TRBV12-3/TRBV12-4,-,CASRRTGRETQYF,TGTGCCAGCAGACGGACAGGAAGAGAGACCCAGTACTTC
TRBJ2-3,-,TRBV7-8,-,CASSLVSGKDTQYF,TGTGCCAGCAGCTTAGTTTCAGGGAAGGATACGCAGTATTTT
TRBJ2-5,-,TRBV5-1,once,CASCIRGGAQETQYF,TGCGCCAGCTGCATTAGAGGGGGGGCCCAGGAGACCCAGTACTTC
TRBJ1-1,-,TRBV19,-,CASRRQLNTEAFF,TGTGCCAGTAGAAGACAGCTGAACACTGAAGCTTTCTTT
TRBJ1-1,-,TRBV19,-,CASVTPGVMIEAFF,TGTGCCAGTGTTACGCCGGGGGTGATGATAGAAGCTTTCTTT
TRBJ1-3,TRBD1,TRBV19,-,CASRRDSQFSGNTIYF,TGTGCCAGTAGGAGGGACAGCCAATTCTCTGGAAACACCATATATTTT
TRBJ2-2,TRBD2,TRBV15,-,CATSRTSGVNKGGELFF,TGTGCCACCAGCAGAACTAGCGGGGTTAACAAGGGCGGGGAGCTGTTTTTT
TRBJ2-7,-,TRBV25-1,-,CASSEYSSRSYEQYF,TGTGCCAGCAGTGAATATAGCAGTCGATCCTACGAGCAGTACTTC
TRBJ2-1,TRBD2,TRBV6-5,-,CASSRTSSPYNEQFF,TGTGCCAGCAGTAGGACTAGCTCCCCCTACAATGAGCAGTTCTTC
TRBJ1-6,-,TRBV6-5,-,CASKRRSSYNSPLHF,TGTGCCAGCAAGAGGAGGAGCTCCTATAATTCACCCCTCCACTTT
TRBJ2-5,-,TRBV7-7,-,CASSWQGKETQYF,TGTGCCAGCAGCTGGCAGGGAAAAGAGACCCAGTACTTC
TRBJ2-2,-,TRBV6-2/TRBV6-3,-,CASSYAARNTGELFF,TGTGCCAGCAGTTACGCGGCCAGAAACACCGGGGAGCTGTTTTTT
TRBJ1-5,-,TRBV7-9,-,CASSLSGVGNQPQHF,TGTGCCAGCAGCTTAAGCGGGGTGGGCAATCAGCCCCAGCATTTT
TRBJ2-5,TRBD2,TRBV3-1/TRBV3-2,-,CASQSPLGRGERGETQYF,TGTGCCAGCCAATCACCCCTAGGGCGGGGGGAAAGAGGAGAGACCCAGTACTTC
TRBJ1-1,-,TRBV7-9,-,CASSLSAGRLAFF,TGTGCCAGCAGCTTATCTGCGGGAAGACTAGCTTTCTTT
TRBJ2-2,-,TRBV3-1/TRBV3-2,-,CASSYGANTGELFF,TGTGCCAGCAGCTACGGGGCGAACACCGGGGAGCTGTTTTTT
TRBJ2-4,TRBD1,TRBV2,-,CASDEDRLAKNIQYF,TGTGCCAGCGACGAGGACAGGCTAGCCAAAAACATTCAGTACTTC
TRBJ2-1,-,TRBV19,-,CASSKSGTASYNEQFF,TGTGCCAGTAGTAAATCCGGGACTGCTTCCTACAATGAGCAGTTCTTC
TRBJ2-3,TRBD2,TRBV19,-,CASSISRVAGAAFPDTQYF,TGTGCCAGTAGTATATCCCGGGTAGCGGGGGCGGCCTTCCCAGATACGCAGTATTTT
TRBJ1-1,-,TRBV11-2,-,CASSLVGPQGAEAFF,TGTGCCAGCAGCTTAGTGGGGCCACAAGGGGCTGAAGCTTTCTTT
TRBJ1-3,-,TRBV7-8,once,CASSADRFSGNTIYF,TGTGCCAGCAGCGCGGACAGATTCTCTGGAAACACCATATATTTT
TRBJ1-2,TRBD1,TRBV7-2,-,CASSLDRDYGYTF,TGTGCCAGCAGCTTGGACAGGGACTATGGCTACACCTTC
TRBJ1-4,-,TRBV2,-,CASTPSGQVSDEKLFF,TGTGCCAGCACCCCCTCAGGACAAGTTTCTGATGAAAAACTGTTTTTT
TRBJ2-1,-,TRBV9,-,CASSVADYNEQFF,TGTGCCAGCAGCGTAGCAGATTACAATGAGCAGTTCTTC